Listed here are 22 T cell receptor beta chains from one sample, sequenced in a study of sequential checkpoint blockade in melanoma. Specified treatment: randomized to nivolumab then ipilimumab (arm A) or the reverse (arm B). TCRdb's copy holds only in-frame clones and misses some; the assay was immunoSEQ multiplex PCR. This sample has about 28,000 clones, with 83% found just once. The specimen comprised CD8+ T cells sorted from blood (inferred from file names), sampled from a patient given nivolumab and ipilimumab in sequence. Receptors originate from a human donor with melanoma.

The V gene is TRBV11-2, the J gene TRBJ2-7, with D possibly matching TRBD2 (6 bases). V was pared by 5 bases and J by 6 bases, with 14 bases between. The CDR3 consists of 13 residues. Germline-derived CDR1 and CDR2 are SGHAT and FQNNGV. DNA of the CDR3: TGTGCCAGCAGCCCCCGGGCCGGGGGCGAGCAGTACTTC. Translating it yields CASSPRAGGEQYF.

The chain has TRBV7-9 and TRBJ2-3; 7 bases are a match to TRBD1. The CDR3 covers 16 residues. The V and J ends lost 2 bases and 2 bases, in that order; junction bases with no gene match: 7. CDR1 SEHNR and CDR2 FQNEAQ come from the germline V gene (reference sequence). CDR3: CASSLPGQGDTDTQYF. Here the CDR3 DNA reads TGTGCCAGCAGCTTACCTGGCCAGGGGGACACAGATACGCAGTATTTT. The full variable domain, with the rest looked up from reference TRBV7-9 and TRBJ2-3, is DTGVSQNPRHKITKRGQNVTFRCDPISEHNRLYWYRQTLGQGPEFLTYFQNEAQLEKSRLLSDRFSAERPKGSFSTLEIQRTEQGDSAMYLCASSLPGQGDTDTQYFGPGTRLTVL.

This rearrangement joins TRBV28 to TRBJ1-2; 9 positions match TRBD1. Germline CDR1 MDHEN, CDR2 SYDVKM. V shed 3 bases, J shed 4 bases, and the junction held 6 bases outside the gene matches. CDR3 length: 15 residues. In DNA form, the CDR3 reads TGTGCCAGCAGTTTGGGGGACAGGGCGAGCTATGGCTACACCTTC. It translates to CASSLGDRASYGYTF.

This chain joins TRBV28 and TRBJ2-1; TRBD2 agrees at 11 bases. CDR3 size: 14 residues. Per the germline V gene, CDR1 is MDHEN and CDR2 is SYDVKM. J was trimmed by 4 bases and V by 6 bases; bases with no gene match: 2. The CDR3 coding sequence is TGTGCCAGCAGCTGGACTAGCGGGTACAATGAGCAGTTCTTC. It translates to CASSWTSGYNEQFF.

The chain joins TRBV5-8 to TRBJ2-2; D is possibly TRBD1 (5 bases). The CDR3 sequence is 13 residues long. The V gene lost 5 bases and the J gene lost 5 bases, with 10 bases spanning the gap. Germline loops: CDR1 SGHTS, CDR2 YDEGEE. The CDR3 region has the DNA TGTGCCAGCAGTTTTAGGGGAACCGGGGAGCTGTTTTTT. Translating gives CASSFRGTGELFF.

Only a few counts were recorded for this clone. The CDR3 sequence is CASSIDPTGPVEQFF. The CDR3 bases are TGTGCCAGTAGTATAGATCCGACAGGCCCGGTGGAGCAGTTCTTC. The chain recombines TRBV19 with TRBJ2-1; perhaps TRBD1 as D (6 bases). The V end lost 0 bases, the J end lost 10 bases, and 16 bases lay between the germline ends. The germline V gene has CDR1 LNHDA and CDR2 SQIVND (reference sequence). The CDR3 sequence is 15 residues long.

This chain connects TRBV5-1 to TRBJ2-7; 8 positions agree with TRBD2. Germline CDR1 SGHRS, CDR2 YFSETQ. This CDR3 comprises 17 residues. The ends lost 4 bases at V and 4 bases at J; junction bases unmatched: 16. CDR3 region: CASSPGATGLVFYEQYF. The CDR3 nucleotides read TGCGCCAGCAGCCCCGGAGCAACGGGACTAGTGTTTTACGAGCAGTACTTC.

This chain joins TRBV5-6 and TRBJ1-1; the D is unclear. The CDR3 runs 14 residues. In germline, CDR1 is SGHDT, CDR2 YYEEEE. V lost 1 base, J lost 2 bases, and 9 bases lay in between. CDR3 DNA: TGTGCCAGCAGCTTGCGGGGAGAAAACACTGAAGCTTTCTTT. It yields the protein CASSLRGENTEAFF. The entire variable domain, with the rest obtained from reference TRBV5-6 and TRBJ1-1, is as follows: DAGVTQSPTHLIKTRGQQVTLRCSPKSGHDTVSWYQQALGQGPQFIFQYYEEEERQRGNFPDRFSGHQFPNYSSELNVNALLLGDSALYLCASSLRGENTEAFFGQGTRLTVV.

The rearrangement uses TRBV27 and TRBJ2-3, with TRBD2 matching 8 bases. The V and J ends lost 1 base and 4 bases, in that order; junction bases with no gene match: 10. CDR3 length equals 17 residues. CDR1 is MNHEY, CDR2 SMNVEV, per germline (reference sequence). The CDR3 region is CASSLWMSGRRADTQYF. Here the CDR3 DNA reads TGTGCCAGCAGTTTATGGATGAGCGGGAGACGCGCAGATACGCAGTATTTT.

This sequence joins TRBV6-6 and TRBJ2-5; weak D call: TRBD2 (5 bases). Looked up from germline, CDR1 is MNHNY and CDR2 is SVGAGI (reference sequence). The V end lost 5 bases, the J end lost 2 bases, and 12 bases lay between the germline ends. CDR3 size: 14 residues. The CDR3 bases are TGTGCCAGCAGTCCCCCCGACTATCAAGAGACCCAGTACTTC. Translated, it gives CASSPPDYQETQYF.

The chain has TRBV27 and TRBJ2-7; possible D gene TRBD2, 6 bases. This CDR3 has 15 residues. Trimming removed 6 bases at V and 6 bases at J, with 21 bases between. Germline V gives CDR1 MNHEY, CDR2 SMNVEV (reference sequence). This CDR3 reads CASSRRGGNTGEQYF. The CDR3 DNA reads as TGTGCCAGCAGCCGCCGGGGCGGGAACACGGGCGAGCAGTACTTC.

The chain uses TRBV11-2 and TRBJ1-2, with D perhaps matching TRBD1 (5 bases). CDR3 size: 14 residues. Germline CDR1 and CDR2: SGHAT and FQNNGV. Trimming removed 6 bases from V and 5 bases from J, with 16 bases in between. CDR3 amino acids: CASRTAGTSYGYTF. CDR3 coding DNA: TGTGCCAGCAGGACGGCGGGGACCTCTTATGGCTACACCTTC.

The rearrangement uses TRBV27 and TRBJ2-1, with a weak D call TRBD2 (6 bases). Germline V CDR1 and CDR2: MNHEY, SMNVEV (reference sequence). Trimming took off 7 bases at V and 0 bases at J, with 16 bases between the two ends. The CDR3 extends over 16 amino acids. The CDR3 sequence is CASTSTGGISYNEQFF. In nucleotides, the CDR3 is TGTGCCAGCACTTCAACGGGCGGGATCTCCTACAATGAGCAGTTCTTC.

This chain joins TRBV29-1 and TRBJ1-1; D call uncertain. The germline V and J ends were trimmed by 0 bases and 5 bases, with 16 bases remaining between them. CDR1 is SQVTM and CDR2 is ANQGSEA in the germline V gene. This CDR3 is built from 15 residues. The CDR3 nucleotides read TGCAGCGTTGAAGAGGGCGCAGGCCTGGGTACTGAAGCTTTCTTT. Residues: CSVEEGAGLGTEAFF.

The chain employs TRBV7-2 and TRBJ2-7, with a weak D call TRBD1 (5 bases). V dropped 1 base and J dropped 3 bases, with 16 bases sitting between them. Germline CDR1 SGHTA, CDR2 FQGNSA. The CDR3 runs 16 residues. The CDR3 sequence is CASSLESGAQRYEQYF. In DNA, the CDR3 is TGTGCCAGCAGCTTAGAGTCTGGGGCGCAACGCTACGAGCAGTACTTC.

CDR3 DNA sequence: TGTGCCAGCTCACCCCGAGTGGGCGGGGGGGCCTACAATGAGCAGTTCTTC. Translating it yields CASSPRVGGGAYNEQFF. The chain joins TRBV18 to TRBJ2-1, with 9 nucleotides matching TRBD2. The V and J ends lost 3 bases and 2 bases, in that order; junction bases with no gene match: 8. The CDR3 runs 17 residues. CDR1 and CDR2 from the germline V gene are KGHSH and LQKENI. Using reference TRBV18 and TRBJ2-1 for the parts outside the CDR3, the full variable domain is NAGVMQNPRHLVRRRGQEARLRCSPMKGHSHVYWYRQLPEEGLKFMVYLQKENIIDESGMPKERFSAEFPKEGPSILRIQQVVRGDSAAYFCASSPRVGGGAYNEQFFGPGTRLTVL.

V and J are TRBV19 and TRBJ2-1; D gene unclear. This CDR3 is 12 amino acids long. Deletions cut 5 bases from V and 8 bases from J, with 10 bases between. CDR1 is LNHDA, CDR2 SQIVND, per germline (reference sequence). Here the CDR3 DNA reads TGTGCCAGTAGTCCTCGGAGCGATGAGCAGTTCTTC. Amino acids: CASSPRSDEQFF. The full variable domain, in which reference TRBV19 and TRBJ2-1 provide the parts outside the CDR3, is DGGITQSPKYLFRKEGQNVTLSCEQNLNHDAMYWYRQDPGQGLRLIYYSQIVNDFQKGDIAEGYSVSREKKESFPLTVTSAQKNPTAFYLCASSPRSDEQFFGPGTRLTVL.

J is TRBJ2-7 and V is TRBV5-6; 7 bases agree with TRBD1. In germline, CDR1 is SGHDT, CDR2 YYEEEE. The CDR3 extends over 14 amino acids. V gave up 1 base and J gave up 2 bases; unmatched junction bases: 3. The CDR3 is CASSLKDRTYEQYF. The CDR3 DNA sequence: TGTGCCAGCAGCTTGAAGGACAGGACCTACGAGCAGTACTTC. Variable domain in full (rest from reference TRBV5-6 and TRBJ2-7): DAGVTQSPTHLIKTRGQQVTLRCSPKSGHDTVSWYQQALGQGPQFIFQYYEEEERQRGNFPDRFSGHQFPNYSSELNVNALLLGDSALYLCASSLKDRTYEQYFGPGTRLTVT.

This chain connects TRBV5-8 to TRBJ2-7; D is perhaps TRBD1 (6 bases). The CDR3 has 16 residues. Trimming stripped 0 bases from V and 2 bases from J, with 15 bases between. CDR1 is SGHTS, CDR2 YDEGEE, per germline. The CDR3 is CASSLGWTAATYEQYF. The CDR3 DNA is TGTGCCAGCAGCTTGGGGTGGACAGCCGCCACCTACGAGCAGTACTTC.

V gene TRBV7-9 combines with J gene TRBJ2-7, with 11 bases aligning to TRBD2. This CDR3 is built from 16 residues. V lost 3 bases and J lost 3; bases outside the gene matches: 7. From germline, CDR1 is SEHNR and CDR2 FQNEAQ (reference sequence). The CDR3 is CASSFLAGGTDYEQYF. The CDR3 bases are TGTGCCAGCAGCTTTTTAGCGGGGGGGACGGACTACGAGCAGTACTTC. Supplemented by reference TRBV7-9 and TRBJ2-7, the full variable domain reads DTGVSQNPRHKITKRGQNVTFRCDPISEHNRLYWYRQTLGQGPEFLTYFQNEAQLEKSRLLSDRFSAERPKGSFSTLEIQRTEQGDSAMYLCASSFLAGGTDYEQYFGPGTRLTVT.

Sample share makes this clone medium-sized (0.01 to 0.1%). This chain joins TRBV9 and TRBJ2-1, with D perhaps TRBD1 (5 bases). There are 16 residues in the CDR3. Germline V gene lookup returns CDR1 SGDLS and CDR2 YYNGEE. Trimming removed 0 bases from V and 0 bases from J, with 10 bases in between. The CDR3 nucleotides are TGTGCCAGCAGCGTAGTGTTGGGGCGCTCCTACAATGAGCAGTTCTTC. Its protein is CASSVVLGRSYNEQFF.

This chain links TRBV4-3 with TRBJ2-7; 10 bases fit TRBD2. CDR1 and CDR2 (germline): LGHNA, YSLEER. The V and J ends lost 0 bases and 3 bases, in that order; junction bases with no gene match: 5. This CDR3 has 16 residues. CDR3 in DNA: TGCGCCAGCAGCCAAGATTTAGCGGGGGGCCTCTACGAGCAGTACTTC. Translating it yields CASSQDLAGGLYEQYF.